These 10 T cell receptor beta chains came from one sample sequenced in a study of spatial heterogeneity in lung cancer (dated by TCRdb to between 2019 and 2020). The meaning of the sample's time point label: sample taken at primary tumor resection. Whole RNA extracted from tumor and nontumor lung tissue, or from cryopreserved PBMC samples, was used for TCR sequencing without cell sorting. Library construction relied on 5' RACE. Sequencing was carried out with a NextSeq 500. TCRdb took the public reads, trimmed them with fastp at Q25, ran MiXCR for clone calling and kept in-frame beta chains. Every distinct CDR3 protein forms one entry, paired with its most common genes and DNA. Present in this sample are approximately 92,000 distinct CDR3 sequences, approximately 12% of which were seen just once. The ten largest clones add up to 35% to 45% of the sample. The material was PBMCs, obtained at surgery. Receptor source: a male donor with early-stage non-small cell lung cancer.

To note about this clonotype: It may be a read error: a sequence one base away is much more abundant. V usage is TRBV28 and J usage is TRBJ1-5; the match to TRBD1 covers 7 bases. Trimming at V came to 3 bases and at J to 2 bases, leaving 4 bases not matched to a gene. This CDR3 has 15 amino acids. Germline lookup yields CDR1 MDHEN and CDR2 SYDVKM. CDR3 nucleotides: TGTGCCAGCAGTTTGGTGGGGACAGGCAATCAGCCCCAGCATTTT. Translated, it gives CASSLVGTGNQPQHF.

The J gene is TRBJ2-5, the V gene TRBV29-1; D is ambiguous. The CDR3 has 14 residues. V lost 2 bases and J 4 bases, leaving 14 bases between the germline ends. Per the germline V gene, CDR1 is SQVTM and CDR2 is ANQGSEA. The chain's CDR3 is CSVELRNPGETQYF. The CDR3 region has the DNA TGCAGCGTTGAACTCCGGAACCCGGGAGAGACCCAGTACTTC.

This chain joins TRBV5-1 and TRBJ1-3; D is perhaps TRBD1 (5 bases). Trimming removed 4 bases at V and 4 bases at J, with 9 bases between. Germline V CDR1 and CDR2: SGHRS, YFSETQ. The CDR3 sequence is 13 residues long. As DNA, the CDR3 is TGCGCCAGCAGCATGGGGGTCGGAAACACCATATATTTT. This encodes CASSMGVGNTIYF.

The gene calls are TRBV6-1 and TRBJ2-7, with D tentatively TRBD1 (5 bases). The ends were cut back, 0 bases at V and 0 bases at J, with 12 bases in the middle. CDR1 and CDR2 (germline): MNHNS, SASEGT. The CDR3 has 16 residues. The CDR3 DNA is TGTGCCAGCAGTGAAGCGCTACAGGCGAGCTCCTACGAGCAGTACTTC. Protein product: CASSEALQASSYEQYF.

This clonotype occurred many times. The rearrangement joins TRBV30 to TRBJ2-2; TRBD2 is a possible D gene (5 bases). V gave up 2 bases and J gave up 7 bases, with 11 bases separating them. The CDR3 has 13 residues. Germline V CDR1 and CDR2: GTSNPN, SVGIG (reference sequence). CDR3 sequence (DNA): TGTGCCTGGAGTCAACTAGACCACGGGGAGCTGTTTTTT. It codes for CAWSQLDHGELFF.

The V gene is TRBV28, the J gene TRBJ2-2, with 16 bases that match TRBD2. The V gene's germline CDR1 is MDHEN and CDR2 SYDVKM. The CDR3 spans 21 residues. V was clipped by 5 bases and J by 3 bases; unmatched bases: 15. CDR3 protein: CASSPPGLAGGPISDTGELFF. The CDR3 coding sequence is TGTGCCAGCAGTCCCCCGGGACTAGCGGGGGGGCCGATTTCGGACACCGGGGAGCTGTTTTTT.

The chain links TRBV7-8 to TRBJ2-2; 14 nucleotides align to TRBD2. The CDR3 spans 16 residues. Trimming cost V 4 bases and J 6 bases; bases outside gene matches: 4. Germline-derived CDR1 and CDR2 are SGHVS and FQNEAQ. The CDR3 protein is CASSSGLAGGAGELFF. CDR3 DNA sequence: TGTGCCAGCAGCTCCGGACTAGCGGGGGGTGCCGGGGAGCTGTTTTTT. The whole variable domain, remainder taken from reference TRBV7-8 and TRBJ2-2, is GAGVSQSPRYKVAKRGQDVALRCDPISGHVSLFWYQQALGQGPEFLTYFQNEAQLDKSGLPSDRFFAERPEGSVSTLKIQRTQQEDSAVYLCASSSGLAGGAGELFFGEGSRLTVL.

The chain couples TRBV20-1 to TRBJ2-1, with D tentatively TRBD2 (6 bases). CDR1 is DFQATT, CDR2 SNEGSKA, per germline (reference sequence). Trimming cost V 3 bases and J 0 bases, with 9 bases left between them. The CDR3 contains 14 residues. CDR3 bases: TGCAGTGCTAGGGGGACTGGCTCCTACAATGAGCAGTTCTTC. It yields the protein CSARGTGSYNEQFF.

This chain joins TRBV4-1 and TRBJ1-6; D is unresolved. With 0 bases removed from V and 3 bases from J, the gap between germline ends came to 12 bases. The germline gives CDR1 MGHRA, CDR2 YSYEKL. The length of the CDR3 is 17 residues. CDR3 sequence (DNA): TGCGCCAGCAGCCAAGATCCCGGACCGGACTATAATTCACCCCTCCACTTT. As protein: CASSQDPGPDYNSPLHF.

This clonotype was detected many times. The chain couples TRBV28 to TRBJ2-1; the match to TRBD2 covers 8 bases. Trimming took 6 bases from V and 8 from J; bases not matched to a gene: 15. The CDR3 has 16 amino acids. Germline V gene data show CDR1 as MDHEN and CDR2 as SYDVKM. CDR3 nucleotide sequence: TGTGCCAGCAGCCCCGGGGGCGGGAGGACTTCGGATGAGCAGTTCTTC. Its protein is CASSPGGGRTSDEQFF.